This entry lists 20 T cell receptor beta chains sequenced from one sample in a study of blood T cell repertoires in COVID-19. Sequencing used immunoSEQ multiplex PCR; TCRdb keeps in-frame clones, though not all of them. The sample lists fewer than 200,000 clones; about 85% were seen once. Material for sequencing was peripheral blood. The receptors were gathered from a woman in her sixties or seventies with acute or convalescent COVID-19.

The chain links TRBV7-3 to TRBJ2-7; no clear D gene. V lost 3 bases, J lost 7 bases, and 13 bases lay in between. Germline CDR1 SGHTA, CDR2 FQGTGA. This CDR3 contains 13 residues. CDR3 loop: CASSLSGLAEQYF. The CDR3 DNA follows: TGTGCCAGCAGCTTGTCCGGGTTGGCAGAGCAGTACTTC.

Turning to this clone: The same CDR3 also results from other DNA sequences found in this sample. The chain has TRBV9 and TRBJ2-1, with 10 bases that match TRBD2. Germline-derived CDR1 and CDR2 are SGDLS and YYNGEE. The J segment lost 3 bases and the V segment lost 3 bases, leaving 3 bases of the junction unmatched. The CDR3 runs 15 residues. The CDR3 spells CASSASGSSYNEQFF. The CDR3 DNA reads TGTGCCAGCAGCGCTAGCGGGAGCAGCTACAATGAGCAGTTCTTC.

The CDR3 DNA reads TGTGCCAGCAGCTTAAATTCATATGGAGATGAGCAGTTCTTC. It specifies CASSLNSYGDEQFF. J is TRBJ2-1 and V is TRBV7-3, with D unclear. The CDR3 length is 14 residues. The germline V gene has CDR1 SGHTA and CDR2 FQGTGA. V dropped 1 base and J dropped 8 bases, with 12 bases sitting between them. The full variable domain, its missing parts supplied by reference TRBV7-3 and TRBJ2-1, is GAGVSQTPSNKVTEKGKYVELRCDPISGHTALYWYRQSLGQGPEFLIYFQGTGAADDSGLPNDRFFAVRPEGSVSTLKIQRTERGDSAVYLCASSLNSYGDEQFFGPGTRLTVL.

The genes are TRBV11-2 and TRBJ1-1; 7 bases agree with TRBD1. Germline values: CDR1 SGHAT, CDR2 FQNNGV. With 5 bases clipped from V and 6 bases from J, the junction kept 6 bases outside the gene matches. This CDR3 region has 13 residues. CDR3 loop: CASSPGTVSEAFF. Written as DNA, the CDR3 is TGTGCCAGCAGCCCCGGGACAGTCTCTGAAGCTTTCTTT.

V and J are TRBV2 and TRBJ1-1, with D possibly matching TRBD1 (6 bases). The CDR3 is 14 residues long. Deletions cut 8 bases from V and 4 bases from J, with 17 bases between. Per the germline V gene, CDR1 is SNHLY and CDR2 is FYNNEI. The CDR3 is CASGGARLGTEAFF. The CDR3 DNA reads TGTGCCAGCGGGGGGGCACGGCTGGGCACTGAAGCTTTCTTT.

V is TRBV9 and J is TRBJ2-7, with 12 bases fitting TRBD2. Germline assignment: CDR1 SGDLS and CDR2 YYNGEE. The ends lost 0 bases at V and 3 bases at J; junction bases unmatched: 1. The CDR3 has 15 residues. The CDR3 reads CASSVGLAGDYEQYF. CDR3 coding DNA: TGTGCCAGCAGCGTAGGACTAGCGGGAGACTACGAGCAGTACTTC.

The rearrangement links TRBV6-1 to TRBJ1-2, with TRBD1 as a possible D gene (5 bases). The CDR3 is made up of 16 amino acids. The germline V gene has CDR1 MNHNS and CDR2 SASEGT. Trimming stripped 2 bases from V and 0 bases from J, with 13 bases between. CDR3 sequence reads: CASSEQQVIANYGYTF. CDR3 sequence (DNA): TGTGCCAGCAGTGAACAACAGGTTATCGCTAACTATGGCTACACCTTC.

The chain is built from TRBV6-6 and TRBJ2-1; TRBD2 aligns across 11 bases. This CDR3 region has 12 residues. Germline values: CDR1 MNHNY, CDR2 SVGAGI (reference sequence). J lost 12 bases, V lost 6 bases, and 4 bases had no gene match. The CDR3 loop is CASSQLAGAQFF. CDR3 sequence (DNA): TGTGCCAGCAGCCAACTAGCGGGAGCGCAGTTCTTC.

The rearrangement joins TRBV7-3 to TRBJ2-1, with 11 bases lining up with TRBD2. With 3 bases clipped from V and 6 bases from J, the junction kept 13 bases outside the gene matches. CDR1 and CDR2 (germline): SGHTA, FQGTGA. The length of the CDR3 is 18 residues. The CDR3 DNA is TGTGCCAGCAGCTTGGTATCGGTGGCTAGCGGGAGGATCAATGAGCAGTTCTTC. Translating gives CASSLVSVASGRINEQFF.

The rearrangement uses TRBV11-2 and TRBJ2-7; 7 nucleotides align to TRBD1. Germline V CDR1 and CDR2: SGHAT, FQNNGV. This CDR3 has 12 residues. After removal of 5 bases from V and 6 bases from J, the junction contained 4 bases not matched to a gene. The CDR3 bases are TGTGCCAGCAGCAAACAGGGGATCGAGCAGTACGTC. As protein: CASSKQGIEQYV.

The chain joins TRBV5-4 to TRBJ2-7; tentatively, D is TRBD1 (6 bases). This CDR3 spans 13 amino acids. Per germline, CDR1 SGHNT and CDR2 YYREEE (reference sequence). The germline V and J ends were trimmed by 5 bases and 6 bases, with 15 bases remaining between them. CDR3 residues: CASSQDSVSEQYF. In DNA, the CDR3 is TGTGCCAGCAGTCAGGACAGTGTAAGCGAGCAGTACTTC.

The chain employs TRBV10-3 and TRBJ2-7, with 7 bases fitting TRBD2. Per germline, CDR1 ENHRY and CDR2 SYGVKD. This CDR3 is built from 14 residues. After removal of 3 bases from V and 4 bases from J, the junction contained 6 bases not matched to a gene. DNA for the CDR3: TGTGCCATCAGTGACCCGGGACTAACATACGAGCAGTACTTC. It specifies CAISDPGLTYEQYF.

The chain recombines TRBV29-1 with TRBJ1-2; the D is unclear. V lost 4 bases and J 4 bases, leaving 13 bases between the germline ends. The CDR3 loop spans 13 amino acids. Germline-derived CDR1 and CDR2 are SQVTM and ANQGSEA. Here the CDR3 reads CSVGDGDFYGYTF. The CDR3 DNA follows: TGCAGCGTTGGCGATGGAGACTTCTATGGCTACACCTTC.

Comments on this clone: Other DNA sequences in this sample translate to the same CDR3. This chain uses TRBV18 with TRBJ1-1; D might be TRBD1 (5 bases). V dropped 6 bases and J dropped 1 base, with 9 bases sitting between them. This CDR3 comprises 13 residues. Germline assignment: CDR1 KGHSH and CDR2 LQKENI. Written as DNA, the CDR3 is TGTGCCAGCTCCCTCGACAGGAACACTGAAGCTTTCTTT. This sequence encodes CASSLDRNTEAFF. Filled out from reference TRBV18 and TRBJ1-1, the complete variable domain reads NAGVMQNPRHLVRRRGQEARLRCSPMKGHSHVYWYRQLPEEGLKFMVYLQKENIIDESGMPKERFSAEFPKEGPSILRIQQVVRGDSAAYFCASSLDRNTEAFFGQGTRLTVV.

This clone has a single count. CDR3 nucleotides: TGTGCCAGCAGTTACTTGGGGGGGCTCCAACCGGATACGCAGTATTTT. This translates into CASSYLGGLQPDTQYF. The V call is TRBV6-5, the J call TRBJ2-3, with a weak D call TRBD2 (7 bases). This CDR3 contains 16 residues. CDR1 MNHEY and CDR2 SVGAGI come from the germline V gene. The V end was cut by 1 base, the J end by 6 bases, with 17 bases between.

This chain joins TRBV27 and TRBJ1-2, with D perhaps TRBD1 (5 bases). V shed 2 bases and J shed 8 bases, with 12 bases lying between them. The CDR3 runs 13 residues. Per the germline V gene, CDR1 is MNHEY and CDR2 is SMNVEV (reference sequence). The CDR3 nucleotides are TGTGCCAGCAGTTTAATGGGGGGGGTGGGCTACACCTTC. Translated: CASSLMGGVGYTF.

This CDR3 reads CASSLFGADTQYF. The CDR3 nucleotides read TGTGCCAGCAGTTTATTTGGAGCGGATACGCAGTATTTT. The chain is built from TRBV27 and TRBJ2-3; D call uncertain. Germline lookup yields CDR1 MNHEY and CDR2 SMNVEV (reference sequence). The ends were cut back, 1 base at V and 6 bases at J, with 8 bases in the middle. The CDR3 is made up of 13 amino acids.

The chain employs TRBV6-5 and TRBJ2-3, with 8 nucleotides matching TRBD1. V gave up 2 bases and J gave up 4 bases; unmatched junction bases: 8. This CDR3 is 16 amino acids long. Germline CDR1 and CDR2: MNHEY and SVGAGI. DNA of the CDR3: TGTGCCAGCAGTTACCGAGGACAGGGTATCTCAGATACGCAGTATTTT. As protein: CASSYRGQGISDTQYF.

This chain joins TRBV7-9 and TRBJ2-5; D is unclear. There are 13 residues in the CDR3. V was trimmed by 2 bases and J by 5 bases, leaving 9 bases between them. Germline V gene lookup returns CDR1 SEHNR and CDR2 FQNEAQ (reference sequence). The CDR3 reads CASSLSRLETQYF. The CDR3, as DNA: TGTGCCAGCAGCTTAAGTAGATTGGAGACCCAGTACTTC.

The chain employs TRBV12-3 or TRBV12-4 and TRBJ1-1, with a possible D match to TRBD1 (5 bases). Trimming removed 8 bases at V and 4 bases at J, with 14 bases between. This CDR3 spans 13 amino acids. CDR3 coding DNA: TGTGCCAGCGGCCCGTCGGGGGGCACTGAAGCTTTCTTT. This sequence encodes CASGPSGGTEAFF.